The 28 T cell receptor beta chains in this list originate from one sample, sequenced in a study of shared clonotypes between healthy human individuals. Using immunoSEQ multiplex PCR, the repertoire was profiled, and TCRdb retains in-frame clones only, with some absent. The data hold about 2 million clones, with 85% to 95% observed a single time. Specimen: naive CD4+ T cells sorted from blood. Subset given: CD45RA+ positively selected. These receptors came from a man aged 18-30 years in good health.

The chain recombines TRBV10-3 with TRBJ2-5, with unresolved D. V was clipped by 3 bases and J by 5 bases, with 10 bases between them. CDR1 ENHRY and CDR2 SYGVKD come from the germline V gene. This CDR3 has 13 amino acids. CDR3 region: CAISEGWTETQYF. The CDR3 region has the DNA TGTGCCATCAGTGAAGGCTGGACGGAGACCCAGTACTTC.

This chain joins TRBV5-6 and TRBJ2-7; tentatively, D is TRBD1 or TRBD2 (5 bases each). With 3 bases removed from V and 1 base from J, the gap between germline ends came to 14 bases. Germline lookup yields CDR1 SGHDT and CDR2 YYEEEE. This CDR3 has 15 amino acids. Here the CDR3 reads CASSSAGATSYEQYF. The CDR3 DNA is TGTGCCAGCAGCTCCGCCGGGGCGACATCCTACGAGCAGTACTTC.

In its sample, this clone was seen once. The chain is built from TRBV7-3 and TRBJ1-1; D is unresolved. The CDR3 totals 13 residues. V was clipped by 0 bases and J by 6 bases, with 8 bases between them. The germline V gene encodes CDR1 SGHTA and CDR2 FQGTGA. CDR3 DNA: TGTGCCAGCAGCTTAACTCTGGGTGCTGAAGCTTTCTTT. This gives the protein CASSLTLGAEAFF.

V gene TRBV9 combines with J gene TRBJ1-1; TRBD1 agrees at 10 bases. CDR3 length: 16 amino acids. Germline V lookup: CDR1 SGDLS, CDR2 YYNGEE. V was clipped by 4 bases and J by 0 bases; unmatched bases: 6. In DNA form, the CDR3 reads TGTGCCAGCAGCCCCTGGACAGGGGGTATGAACACTGAAGCTTTCTTT. It encodes CASSPWTGGMNTEAFF.

V usage is TRBV2 and J usage is TRBJ2-7; TRBD1 matches at 10 bases. CDR3 length: 13 amino acids. V was pared by 10 bases and J by 5 bases, with 8 bases of the junction left unmatched. Germline V lookup: CDR1 SNHLY, CDR2 FYNNEI. The CDR3 bases are TGTGCCACCCGCGGGACAGGGGTCAACGAGCAGTACTTC. This translates into CATRGTGVNEQYF.

The rearrangement links TRBV2 to TRBJ1-2; maybe TRBD1 (5 bases). Germline CDR1 and CDR2: SNHLY and FYNNEI. Trimming stripped 6 bases from V and 6 bases from J, with 14 bases between. This CDR3 contains 13 residues. The CDR3 is CASRTKGTDGYTF. In nucleotides, the CDR3 is TGTGCCAGCAGAACAAAGGGGACGGATGGCTACACCTTC.

The rearrangement uses TRBV12-2 and TRBJ2-4. TRBV12-2 is a pseudogene segment. The CDR3 is 17 residues long. DNA for the CDR3: TGTGCAAGTCGCTTTTCTAGGTGGGAACTAGCCAAAAACATTCAGTACTTC. Translated, it gives CASRFSRWELAKNIQYF.

The chain has TRBV28 and TRBJ2-1; D gene unclear. V lost 5 bases, J lost 5 bases, and 19 bases lay in between. The germline CDR1 and CDR2 sequences are MDHEN and SYDVKM. This CDR3 is 16 amino acids long. CDR3 sequence (DNA): TGTGCCAGCAGTCTTGTCCCAAACAGATTAAACAATGAGCAGTTCTTC. It is translated as CASSLVPNRLNNEQFF.

The rearrangement joins TRBV6-6 to TRBJ1-1; 7 positions agree with TRBD1. The trim removed 6 bases at V and 4 bases at J, leaving 5 bases unmatched. The CDR3 length is 13 residues. In germline, CDR1 is MNHNY, CDR2 SVGAGI (reference sequence). CDR3 DNA sequence: TGTGCCAGCAGCCCAGGGGGAGGCACTGAAGCTTTCTTT. This sequence encodes CASSPGGGTEAFF.

The chain combines TRBV6-1 with TRBJ2-5, with TRBD2 identical over 9 bases. V lost 4 bases and J lost 7; bases outside the gene matches: 13. CDR1 and CDR2 from the germline V gene are MNHNS and SASEGT. This CDR3 comprises 16 residues. The CDR3 loop is CASSVFAGGPSVTQYF. As DNA, the CDR3 is TGTGCCAGCAGTGTATTTGCGGGGGGGCCTTCGGTGACCCAGTACTTC.

The V and J genes are TRBV5-1 and TRBJ1-1; 8 positions match TRBD1. Germline V gives CDR1 SGHRS, CDR2 YFSETQ. The CDR3 has 15 amino acids. With V trimmed by 4 bases and J by 4 bases, 9 bases remained unmatched. The CDR3 DNA is TGCGCCAGCAGCGTCCGGACAGGGCAGATCACTGAAGCTTTCTTT. As protein: CASSVRTGQITEAFF.

This chain links TRBV6-6 with TRBJ2-1; 9 bases are a match to TRBD1. From germline, CDR1 is MNHNY and CDR2 SVGAGI (reference sequence). The junction had 10 bases not matched to a gene; V was cut back by 6 bases and J by 7 bases. This CDR3 spans 15 amino acids. CDR3 region: CASRKTGGTMNEQFF. In DNA form, the CDR3 reads TGTGCCAGCAGAAAAACAGGGGGCACTATGAATGAGCAGTTCTTC.

The chain employs TRBV28 and TRBJ2-4, with TRBD1 matching 10 bases. V dropped 2 bases and J dropped 14; count of bases not matched to a gene: 9. CDR1 and CDR2 from the germline V gene are MDHEN and SYDVKM. This CDR3 is built from 14 residues. The DNA for the CDR3 is TGTGCCAGCAGTTTACTGCTCTTGACAGGGGGCGAGTACTTC. This gives the protein CASSLLLLTGGEYF.

The genes are TRBV19 and TRBJ1-5; D is possibly TRBD1 (5 bases). Germline V gene sequence: CDR1 LNHDA, CDR2 SQIVND (reference sequence). Trimming left V 5 bases short and J 2 bases short, with 10 bases between. The CDR3 extends over 14 amino acids. CDR3 sequence reads: CASSGGPGNQPQHF. CDR3 nucleotide sequence: TGTGCCAGTAGTGGGGGACCAGGCAATCAGCCCCAGCATTTT.

This clone has only one observation. Other DNA sequences in this sample translate to the same CDR3. The V gene is TRBV5-1, the J gene TRBJ2-3; the match to TRBD2 covers 12 bases. Trimming cost V 4 bases and J 3 bases; bases outside gene matches: 3. The CDR3 has 15 amino acids. Germline CDR1 and CDR2: SGHRS and YFSETQ. The DNA for the CDR3 is TGCGCCAGCAGCACCCTAGCGGGGGGGACAGATACGCAGTATTTT. Encoded protein: CASSTLAGGTDTQYF.

CDR3 sequence reads: CASSVVPSSGANVLTF. DNA of the CDR3: TGTGCCAGCAGCGTAGTACCGAGCTCTGGGGCCAACGTCCTGACTTTC. The chain has TRBV9 and TRBJ2-6; unclear D gene. Trimming removed 0 bases from V and 0 bases from J, with 7 bases in between. Germline CDR1 is SGDLS and CDR2 is YYNGEE. The CDR3 runs 16 residues.

V and J are TRBV6-5 and TRBJ1-1; unclear D gene. From germline, CDR1 is MNHEY and CDR2 SVGAGI. The CDR3 runs to 12 residues. The V end was cut by 6 bases, the J end by 1 base, with 6 bases between. The CDR3 nucleotides read TGTGCCAGCAGCCCGAGGAACACTGAAGCTTTCTTT. Translation: CASSPRNTEAFF.

The chain has TRBV5-8 and TRBJ1-6; no firm D call. The V end lost 0 bases, the J end lost 6 bases, and 10 bases lay between the germline ends. CDR1 is SGHTS, CDR2 YDEGEE, per germline. CDR3 size: 15 residues. The chain's CDR3 is CASSLDRLGNSPLHF. CDR3 sequence (DNA): TGTGCCAGCAGCTTGGACCGGTTGGGTAATTCACCCCTCCACTTT.

This chain uses TRBV10-1 with TRBJ2-3; the D gene is possibly TRBD1 (6 bases). The CDR3 consists of 17 residues. CDR1 and CDR2 (germline): WNHNN, SYGVQD (reference sequence). Trimming shortened V by 11 bases and J by 3 bases, and 27 bases separated the two germline ends. The chain's CDR3 is CAAALKSTGFGTDTQYF. CDR3 DNA: TGCGCCGCAGCATTGAAGTCCACAGGGTTCGGGACAGATACGCAGTATTTT.

The chain combines TRBV10-3 with TRBJ1-1, with TRBD1 identical over 8 bases. The germline V gene has CDR1 ENHRY and CDR2 SYGVKD. V trimming: 6 bases; J trimming: 5 bases; junction bases outside the gene matches: 5. The CDR3 sequence is 13 residues long. CDR3: CAIRTTGVTEAFF. CDR3 bases: TGTGCCATCAGAACGACAGGGGTAACTGAAGCTTTCTTT.

This clone was detected only once. The chain employs TRBV19 and TRBJ1-5, with 7 positions matching TRBD1. Germline CDR1 LNHDA, CDR2 SQIVND (reference sequence). V lost 5 bases, J lost 1 base, and 11 bases stayed unmatched. This CDR3 has 17 residues. DNA of the CDR3: TGTGCCAGTAGTGCCATGCCAGGGGGGGCGAGCAATCAGCCCCAGCATTTT. Translated: CASSAMPGGASNQPQHF.

CDR3 bases: TGTGCCAGCAGTGAGACCTCCTCTGGAAACACCATATATTTT. Translating gives CASSETSSGNTIYF. The chain recombines TRBV25-1 with TRBJ1-3; D unresolved. From germline, CDR1 is MGHDK and CDR2 SYGVNS. This CDR3 spans 14 amino acids. The V gene lost 3 bases and the J gene lost 0 bases, with 6 bases spanning the gap.

For the CDR3, the DNA is TGTGCCTGGACAATCAATTTACGGGGCGGTAATGGCTACACCTTC. Protein: CAWTINLRGGNGYTF. The genes are TRBV30 and TRBJ1-2, with D tentatively TRBD1 (5 bases). The CDR3 totals 15 residues. Trimming shortened V by 4 bases and J by 6 bases, and 21 bases separated the two germline ends. Looked up from germline, CDR1 is GTSNPN and CDR2 is SVGIG (reference sequence).

V gene TRBV19 combines with J gene TRBJ2-2; D is unresolved. Trimming took 9 bases from V and 0 from J, leaving 11 bases between them. The CDR3 spans 14 residues. Germline loops: CDR1 LNHDA, CDR2 SQIVND (reference sequence). As DNA, the CDR3 is TGTGCCAGCTTAGGACGGACGAACACCGGGGAGCTGTTTTTT. Amino acid sequence: CASLGRTNTGELFF. The variable domain in full, completed from reference TRBV19 and TRBJ2-2, reads DGGITQSPKYLFRKEGQNVTLSCEQNLNHDAMYWYRQDPGQGLRLIYYSQIVNDFQKGDIAEGYSVSREKKESFPLTVTSAQKNPTAFYLCASLGRTNTGELFFGEGSRLTVL.

V and J are TRBV4-3 and TRBJ1-2, with D tentatively TRBD1 (6 bases). This CDR3 region has 15 residues. V lost 2 bases to trimming and J lost 8 bases, with 18 bases between them. CDR1 and CDR2 from the germline V gene are LGHNA and YSLEER. CDR3: CASSQNVAGAGGYTF. The CDR3 DNA reads as TGCGCCAGCAGCCAAAACGTTGCAGGGGCTGGCGGCTACACCTTC.

The chain uses TRBV28 and TRBJ2-6; D is undetermined. Deletions cut 7 bases from V and 0 bases from J, with 13 bases between. Germline CDR1 MDHEN, CDR2 SYDVKM. This CDR3 is built from 16 residues. CDR3 sequence: CASMPQALSGANVLTF. CDR3 nucleotide sequence: TGTGCCAGCATGCCCCAGGCTCTCTCTGGGGCCAACGTCCTGACTTTC.

This chain joins TRBV7-9 and TRBJ1-2; D gene unclear. Trimming left V 2 bases short and J 4 bases short, with 8 bases between. CDR1 SEHNR and CDR2 FQNEAQ come from the germline V gene (reference sequence). The CDR3 has 13 residues. For the CDR3, the DNA is TGTGCCAGCAGCTTAAATACAGTCTATGGCTACACCTTC. Its protein product is CASSLNTVYGYTF.

The gene calls are TRBV27 and TRBJ2-1; maybe TRBD1 (6 bases). V was cut by 7 bases and J by 0 bases, with 10 bases left in between. CDR3 length: 14 residues. Germline V lookup: CDR1 MNHEY, CDR2 SMNVEV (reference sequence). This CDR3 is CASKRDISYNEQFF. The CDR3 coding sequence is TGTGCCAGCAAGAGGGACATCTCCTACAATGAGCAGTTCTTC.